The next 5 T cell receptor beta chains were all read from a single sample in a study of CD8+ T cells in alopecia areata (dated by TCRdb to 2016 to 2018). Taken with the paper, the label for time point translates to: about 25 weeks on oral tofacitinib. The treatment or condition label corresponds to: oral pan-JAK inhibitor, 5-10 mg twice daily. The library relied on the immunoSEQ multiplex PCR assay. RNA was extracted from all samples and reverse transcribed into cDNA as template for TCR sequencing. TCRdb took this table from immuneACCESS and kept in-frame rearrangements with V and J called. Such tables lack part of the clones; where checked against another copy, unresolved V genes explain under half of the gap, and the rest is unexplained. The sample has under 200,000 clones on record, about 60% of them singletons. The top ten constitute approximately 15% of the sample. The sample consisted of CD4+ T cells sorted from blood, taken at week 24, from a patient treated with tofacitinib. The receptors come from a human donor with alopecia areata.

V gene TRBV18 combines with J gene TRBJ1-2; no clear D. From germline, CDR1 is KGHSH and CDR2 LQKENI. CDR3 length equals 13 residues. The V gene lost 1 base and the J gene lost 3 bases, with 6 bases spanning the gap. The CDR3, as DNA: TGTGCCAGCTCACCACGGGGTGACTATGGCTACACCTTC. This translates into CASSPRGDYGYTF.

The chain uses TRBV5-1 and TRBJ2-5, with TRBD2 matching over 9 bases. The germline CDR1 and CDR2 sequences are SGHRS and YFSETQ. Trimming removed 4 bases from V and 5 bases from J; junction bases left unmatched: 9. This CDR3 has 15 residues. Written as DNA, the CDR3 is TGCGCCAGCAGCGTTCTCGCGGGGGGGCCGGAGACCCAGTACTTC. This gives the protein CASSVLAGGPETQYF.

The rearrangement links TRBV6-1 to TRBJ2-6; D not certain. The germline CDR1 and CDR2 sequences are MNHNS and SASEGT. This CDR3 contains 17 residues. V was shortened by 1 base and J by 0 bases, with 10 bases between the two germline ends. CDR3 sequence: CASSEVTYNSGANVLTF. The CDR3 DNA follows: TGTGCCAGCAGTGAAGTAACCTACAACTCTGGGGCCAACGTCCTGACTTTC.

The chain links TRBV9 to TRBJ2-5, with D perhaps TRBD2 (6 bases). The germline CDR1 and CDR2 sequences are SGDLS and YYNGEE. The CDR3 covers 14 residues. V was shortened by 0 bases and J by 5 bases, with 11 bases between the two germline ends. The chain's CDR3 is CASSVVGGGETQYF. In DNA, the CDR3 is TGTGCCAGCAGCGTAGTAGGCGGAGGGGAGACCCAGTACTTC.

The chain combines TRBV7-2 with TRBJ1-1; tentative D call: TRBD1 (6 bases). Trimming pared 3 bases from V and 4 bases from J, leaving 15 bases between. The CDR3 totals 15 residues. Germline V CDR1 and CDR2: SGHTA, FQGNSA. The CDR3 region is CASSLTPGDTTEAFF. Written as DNA, the CDR3 is TGTGCCAGCAGCTTGACTCCAGGGGATACCACTGAAGCTTTCTTT.